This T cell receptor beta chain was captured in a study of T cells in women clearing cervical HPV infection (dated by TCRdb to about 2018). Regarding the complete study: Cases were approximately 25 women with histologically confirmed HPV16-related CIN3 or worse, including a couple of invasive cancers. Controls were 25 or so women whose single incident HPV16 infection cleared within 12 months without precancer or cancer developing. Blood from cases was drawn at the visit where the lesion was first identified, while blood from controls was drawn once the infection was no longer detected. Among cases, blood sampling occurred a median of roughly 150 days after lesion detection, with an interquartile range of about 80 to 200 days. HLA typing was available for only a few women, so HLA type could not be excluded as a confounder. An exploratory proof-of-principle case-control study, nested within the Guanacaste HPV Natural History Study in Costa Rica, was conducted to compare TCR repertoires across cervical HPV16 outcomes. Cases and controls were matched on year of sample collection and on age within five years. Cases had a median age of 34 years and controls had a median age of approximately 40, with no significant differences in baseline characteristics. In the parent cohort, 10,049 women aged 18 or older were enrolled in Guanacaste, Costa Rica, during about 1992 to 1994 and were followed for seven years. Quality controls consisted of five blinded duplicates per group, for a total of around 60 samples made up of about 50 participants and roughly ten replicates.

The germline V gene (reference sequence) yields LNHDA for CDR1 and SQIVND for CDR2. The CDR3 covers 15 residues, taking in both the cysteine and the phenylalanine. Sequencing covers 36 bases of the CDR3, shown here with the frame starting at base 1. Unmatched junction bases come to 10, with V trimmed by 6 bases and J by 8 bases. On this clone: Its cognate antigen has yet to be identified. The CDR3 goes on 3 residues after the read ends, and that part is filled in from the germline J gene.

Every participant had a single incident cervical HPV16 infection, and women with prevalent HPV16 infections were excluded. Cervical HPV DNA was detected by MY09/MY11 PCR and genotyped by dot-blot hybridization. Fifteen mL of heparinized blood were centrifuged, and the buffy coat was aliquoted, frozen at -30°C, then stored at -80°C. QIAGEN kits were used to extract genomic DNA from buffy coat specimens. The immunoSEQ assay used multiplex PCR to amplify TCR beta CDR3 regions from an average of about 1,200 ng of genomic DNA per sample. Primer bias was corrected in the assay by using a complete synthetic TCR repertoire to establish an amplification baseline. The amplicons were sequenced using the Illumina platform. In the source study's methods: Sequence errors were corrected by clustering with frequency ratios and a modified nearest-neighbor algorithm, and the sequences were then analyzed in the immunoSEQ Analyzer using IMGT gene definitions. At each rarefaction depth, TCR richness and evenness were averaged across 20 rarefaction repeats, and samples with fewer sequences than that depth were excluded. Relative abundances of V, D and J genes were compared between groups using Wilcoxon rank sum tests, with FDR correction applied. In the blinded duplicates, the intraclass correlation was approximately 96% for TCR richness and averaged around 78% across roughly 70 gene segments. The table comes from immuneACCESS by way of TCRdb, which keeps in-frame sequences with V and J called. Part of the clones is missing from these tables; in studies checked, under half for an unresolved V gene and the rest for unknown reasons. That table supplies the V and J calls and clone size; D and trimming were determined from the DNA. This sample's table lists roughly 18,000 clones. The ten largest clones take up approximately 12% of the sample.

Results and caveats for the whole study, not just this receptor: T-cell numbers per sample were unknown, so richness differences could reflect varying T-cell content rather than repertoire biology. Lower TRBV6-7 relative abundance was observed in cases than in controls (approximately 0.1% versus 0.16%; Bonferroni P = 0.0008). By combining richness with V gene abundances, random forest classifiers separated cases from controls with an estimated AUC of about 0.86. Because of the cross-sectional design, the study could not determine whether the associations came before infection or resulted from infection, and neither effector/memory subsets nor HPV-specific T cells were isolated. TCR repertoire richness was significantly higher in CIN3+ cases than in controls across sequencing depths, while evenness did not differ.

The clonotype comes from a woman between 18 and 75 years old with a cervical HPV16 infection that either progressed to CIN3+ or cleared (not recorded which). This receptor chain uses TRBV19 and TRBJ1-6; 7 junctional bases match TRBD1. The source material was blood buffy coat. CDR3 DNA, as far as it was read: TGTGCCAGTAGGGCGGACAGGTCCAGGGATTCACCC. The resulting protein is CASRADRSRDSP. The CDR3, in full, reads CASRADRSRDSPLHF.